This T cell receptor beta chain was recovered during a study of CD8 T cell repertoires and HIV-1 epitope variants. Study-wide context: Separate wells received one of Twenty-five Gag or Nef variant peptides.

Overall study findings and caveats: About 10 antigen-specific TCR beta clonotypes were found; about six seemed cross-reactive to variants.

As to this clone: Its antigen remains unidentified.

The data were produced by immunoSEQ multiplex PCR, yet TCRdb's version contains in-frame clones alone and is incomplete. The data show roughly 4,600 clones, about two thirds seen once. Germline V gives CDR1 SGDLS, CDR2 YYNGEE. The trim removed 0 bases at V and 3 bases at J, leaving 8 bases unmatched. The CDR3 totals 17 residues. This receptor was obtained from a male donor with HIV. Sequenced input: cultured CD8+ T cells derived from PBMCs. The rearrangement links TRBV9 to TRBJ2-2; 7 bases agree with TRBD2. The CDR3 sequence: CASSVGRAGDDTGELFF. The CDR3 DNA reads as TGTGCCAGCAGCGTAGGGCGGGCGGGAGACGACACCGGGGAGCTGTTTTTT.